This paragraph covers one T cell receptor beta chain sequence. Antigen specificity is unknown. UMI-labeled TRB cDNA libraries were prepared by 5' RACE. Reprocessing the 5' RACE reads, TCRdb reports a single entry for every CDR3 protein and omits DNA. In total, the table holds some 66,000 distinct CDR3 sequences. CDR3 length: 16 amino acids. Germline values: CDR1 SGHRS, CDR2 YFSETQ. The source of the sample is a study of CXCR3-negative and CXCR3-positive naive CD8 T cells. Broader study findings: Similar TRBV-TRBJ usage characterized naive CXCR3-negative and CXCR3-positive cells; memory cells differed. CXCR3 levels fell partly with cryopreservation; most assays relied on fresh PBMCs.

The J gene is TRBJ2-1, the V gene TRBV5-1. Sample: naive CXCR3- CD8+ T cells from blood. Subset described: CD45RO-CCR7+CD27+CD95- naive CD8+ T cells lacking CXCR3 (TNR3-). This TCR was sampled from a human donor in good health. Some clones in this sample may be carry-over from other donors' samples. CDR3 residues: CASSGRSDKTYNEQFF.